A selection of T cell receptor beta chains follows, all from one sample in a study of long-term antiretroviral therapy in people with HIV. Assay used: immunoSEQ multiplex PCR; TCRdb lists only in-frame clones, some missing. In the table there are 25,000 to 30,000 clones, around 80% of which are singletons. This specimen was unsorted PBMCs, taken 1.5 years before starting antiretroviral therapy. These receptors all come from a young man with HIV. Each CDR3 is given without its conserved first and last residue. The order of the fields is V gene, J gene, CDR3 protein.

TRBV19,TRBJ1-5,ASQQGSGNQPQH
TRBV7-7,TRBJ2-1,ASSLDFYGSEQF
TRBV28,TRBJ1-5,ATALAVDFPRNQPQH
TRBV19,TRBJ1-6,ASSILGEGSPLH
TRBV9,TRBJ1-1,ASSVDVQRGEAF
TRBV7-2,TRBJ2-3,ASRRGAGDTQY
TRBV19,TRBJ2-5,ASSIVSQGGGETQY
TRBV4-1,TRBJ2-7,ASSQDIQGVRDEQY
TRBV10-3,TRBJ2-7,AISETDRGEQY
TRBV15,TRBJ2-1,ATSSWTGYNEQF
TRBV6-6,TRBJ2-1,ASRAGTSGNNEQF
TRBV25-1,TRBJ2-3,ASSVTDTQY
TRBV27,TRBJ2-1,ASSLSGLAGGDEQF
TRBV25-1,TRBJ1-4,ASSEYDEKLF
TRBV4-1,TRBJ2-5,ASSQVVGQGETQY
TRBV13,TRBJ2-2,ASSFLREDTGELF
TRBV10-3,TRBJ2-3,AISERADTQY
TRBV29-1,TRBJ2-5,SVEGPPGGGETQY
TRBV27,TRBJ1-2,ASSSPGTGNYGYT
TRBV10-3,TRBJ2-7,AISEKGTGARYEQY
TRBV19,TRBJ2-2,ASSILGGLAGGYLGELF
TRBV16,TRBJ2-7,ASSQSGQNSYEQY
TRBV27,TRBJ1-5,ASSPGSGYPNQPQH
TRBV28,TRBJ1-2,ASSLLLVRGNGYT
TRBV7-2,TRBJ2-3,ASSLETVTDTQY
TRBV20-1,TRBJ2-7,SAIRGYEQY
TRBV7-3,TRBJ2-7,ASSLSGGVGYEQY
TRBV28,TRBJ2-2,ASSPAGELF
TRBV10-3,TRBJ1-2,AISEEGRYGYT
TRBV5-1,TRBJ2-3,ASSFELGQGTDTQY
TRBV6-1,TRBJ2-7,ASSEAPGSLYEQY
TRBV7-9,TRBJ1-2,ASSGGQGARKSDGYT
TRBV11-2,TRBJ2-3,ASSLARGEDTQY
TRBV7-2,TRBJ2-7,ASSFQYEQY
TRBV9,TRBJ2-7,ASSVGGGTYEQY
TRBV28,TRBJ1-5,ASRGSLSPQPQH
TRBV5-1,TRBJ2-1,ASSSFAGVVVNEQF
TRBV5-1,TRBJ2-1,ASSLNVDSYNEQF
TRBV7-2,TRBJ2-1,ASSLARGGVNEQF
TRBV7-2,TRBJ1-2,ASSLPPSRAYGYT
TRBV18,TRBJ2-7,ASSPVSPRQSSYEQY
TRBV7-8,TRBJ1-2,ASSPVGRGNYGYT
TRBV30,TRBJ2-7,AWISVDSYEQY
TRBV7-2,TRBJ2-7,ASSLGRSGLKSYEQY
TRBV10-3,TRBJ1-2,AISESVNYGYT
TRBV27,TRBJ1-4,ASRAWDEKLF
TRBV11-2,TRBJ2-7,ASSPTLADEQY
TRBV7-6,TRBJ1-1,ASSLVGGNTEAF
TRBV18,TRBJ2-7,ASCSGGSSYEQY
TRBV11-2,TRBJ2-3,ASSLAFRGITDTQY
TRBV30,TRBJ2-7,AWSVRGDGYEQY
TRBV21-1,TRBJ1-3,ASGRPGGQGNTIY
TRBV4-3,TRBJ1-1,ASSRGTMNTEAF